What follows are 23 T cell receptor beta chains derived from one specimen sequenced in a study of blood T cells in healthy people across ages. Next came a second PCR, run for about 6 to 11 cycles, which used a sample-barcoded 5' primer along with a J-beta primer mix. TCRdb processed the 5' RACE reads anew with MiXCR; each CDR3 protein has one entry. Of about 1 million distinct CDR3 sequences detected, under 30% appear once; the ten largest clones hold around 0.75%. These data were likewise used in another study, on T cells of mothers and their children.

The specimen was blood. The receptors come from a girl aged 2 to 9 in good health.

In its sample, this clonotype was seen a few times. The V call is TRBV6-6, the J call TRBJ2-1; D remains ambiguous. V shed 6 bases and J shed 5 bases, with 17 bases lying between them. The CDR3 loop spans 15 amino acids. The germline gives CDR1 MNHNY, CDR2 SVGAGI (reference sequence). The CDR3 DNA reads TGTGCCAGCAGCCCAGGACCCAGATGGGACAATGAGCAGTTCTTC. Protein: CASSPGPRWDNEQFF.

The table lists this clonotype with a few counts. The junction shows a germline mismatch at one end, possibly a read error. The J gene is TRBJ2-5, the V gene TRBV29-1; 12 bases are shared with TRBD2. There are 12 residues in the CDR3. Germline-derived CDR1 and CDR2 are SQVTM and ANQGSEA. The CDR3 DNA sequence: TGCAGCGTTGAAGTGCGACTAGCGGGAGTGATCTTC. This translates into CSVEVRLAGVIF.

The chain uses TRBV24-1 and TRBJ1-5; D remains unclear. The CDR3 runs to 14 residues. Trimming took 3 bases from V and 10 from J, leaving 15 bases between them. Germline CDR1 reads KGHDR; CDR2 reads SFDVKD. In DNA, the CDR3 is TGTGCCACCAGTGATCCGGGAGAAATCAAACCCCAGCATTTT. It yields the protein CATSDPGEIKPQHF.

This chain joins TRBV5-4 and TRBJ1-1; possibly TRBD1 for D (5 bases). Trimming pared 4 bases from V and 8 bases from J, leaving 15 bases between. In germline, CDR1 is SGHNT, CDR2 YYREEE (reference sequence). This CDR3 contains 13 residues. DNA of the CDR3: TGTGCCAGCAGCCCAGGGTCTAGCCCCGAAGCTTTCTTT. It is translated as CASSPGSSPEAFF. Full variable domain (outside the CDR3, taken from reference TRBV5-4 and TRBJ1-1): ETGVTQSPTHLIKTRGQQVTLRCSSQSGHNTVSWYQQALGQGPQFIFQYYREEENGRGNFPPRFSGLQFPNYSSELNVNALELDDSALYLCASSPGSSPEAFFGQGTRLTVV.

This clonotype has a handful of counts. The V gene is TRBV14, the J gene TRBJ2-5, with a possible D match to TRBD2 (5 bases). The CDR3 has 16 amino acids. Germline V gene data show CDR1 as SGHDN and CDR2 as FVKESK. Trimming took off 3 bases at V and 8 bases at J, with 22 bases between the two ends. Here the CDR3 reads CASSQQPDWSVGTQYF. The CDR3 DNA is TGTGCCAGCAGCCAGCAACCGGACTGGTCCGTAGGAACCCAGTACTTC. Variable domain in full (rest from reference TRBV14 and TRBJ2-5): EAGVTQFPSHSVIEKGQTVTLRCDPISGHDNLYWYRRVMGKEIKFLLHFVKESKQDESGMPNNRFLAERTGGTYSTLKVQPAELEDSGVYFCASSQQPDWSVGTQYFGPGTRLLVL.

This clonotype has just a few counts. The chain carries TRBV5-5 and TRBJ2-5; D is perhaps TRBD1 (6 bases). CDR1 is SGHKS and CDR2 is YYEKEE in the germline V gene (reference sequence). V lost 5 bases and J lost 4, with 18 bases in between. CDR3 length equals 15 residues. The CDR3 sequence is CASRLTGSVVETQYF. CDR3 coding DNA: TGTGCCAGCAGACTGACAGGCTCGGTGGTAGAGACCCAGTACTTC.

The V and J genes are TRBV7-9 and TRBJ2-3; unclear D gene. The CDR3 runs to 17 residues. CDR1 is SEHNR, CDR2 FQNEAQ, per germline (reference sequence). V was cut by 4 bases and J by 2 bases, with 19 bases left in between. DNA for the CDR3: TGTGCCAGCAGCTCCAATCCTCAACCACTGACCACAGATACGCAGTATTTT. Its translation: CASSSNPQPLTTDTQYF. The full variable domain, rest sourced from reference TRBV7-9 and TRBJ2-3, is DTGVSQNPRHKITKRGQNVTFRCDPISEHNRLYWYRQTLGQGPEFLTYFQNEAQLEKSRLLSDRFSAERPKGSFSTLEIQRTEQGDSAMYLCASSSNPQPLTTDTQYFGPGTRLTVL.

The CDR3 loop reads CASSQDRVLNYGYTF. In DNA form, the CDR3 reads TGCGCCAGCAGCCAAGATCGAGTTCTCAACTATGGCTACACCTTC. V gene TRBV4-3 combines with J gene TRBJ1-2, with D unclear. Between the trimmed V and J ends, which lost 0 bases and 2 bases, there was a span of 10 bases. Per germline, CDR1 LGHNA and CDR2 YSLEER. This CDR3 region has 15 residues.

This clonotype was seen just once. This rearrangement joins TRBV6-5 to TRBJ2-2; weak D call: TRBD2 (6 bases). This CDR3 contains 14 residues. V was trimmed by 5 bases and J by 5 bases, leaving 12 bases between them. CDR1 is MNHEY, CDR2 SVGAGI, per germline. The CDR3 protein is CASSQTSATGELFF. In DNA, the CDR3 is TGTGCCAGCAGTCAGACTAGTGCTACCGGGGAGCTGTTTTTT.

The V gene is TRBV7-9, the J gene TRBJ2-5; TRBD1 aligns across 7 bases. Germline CDR1 is SEHNR and CDR2 is FQNEAQ (reference sequence). CDR3 length: 15 residues. V gave up 4 bases and J gave up 2 bases; unmatched junction bases: 7. The DNA of the CDR3 is TGTGCCAGCAGCTCGACCGACAGGGATCAAGAGACCCAGTACTTC. It encodes CASSSTDRDQETQYF.

This clonotype occurred a few times. The gene calls are TRBV28 and TRBJ1-2; no clear D gene. Germline V CDR1 and CDR2: MDHEN, SYDVKM. The ends were cut back, 5 bases at V and 1 base at J, with 5 bases in the middle. The CDR3 covers 12 residues. CDR3 nucleotides: TGTGCCAGCAGTAGGCTTAACTATGGCTACACCTTC. Translated, it gives CASSRLNYGYTF.

Of note for this clonotype: Since the CDR3 does not end with the conserved phenylalanine or tryptophan, this likely comes from a read error. The chain links TRBV28 to TRBJ2-5; 8 bases line up with TRBD1. The tail of the sequence fits TRBJ2-1 better, so the J call may be wrong. CDR3 size: 13 residues. Germline CDR1 and CDR2: MDHEN and SYDVKM. The CDR3 spells CASSRQGSNEQFC. The CDR3 nucleotides are TGTGCCAGCAGTAGACAGGGGAGCAATGAGCAGTTCTGC.

The sample holds a few counts of this clonotype. The J gene is TRBJ1-2, the V gene TRBV20-1; TRBD1 might be the D (5 bases). The CDR3 spans 12 residues. Germline V lookup: CDR1 DFQATT, CDR2 SNEGSKA (reference sequence). V was pared by 2 bases and J by 6 bases, with 10 bases between. CDR3 sequence reads: CSARLDSHGYTF. The DNA for the CDR3 is TGCAGTGCTAGATTAGACAGCCATGGCTACACCTTC.

The chain joins TRBV5-1 to TRBJ2-5; 9 nucleotides agree with TRBD1. The germline V gene encodes CDR1 SGHRS and CDR2 YFSETQ. The V and J ends lost 1 base and 5 bases, in that order; junction bases with no gene match: 9. The length of the CDR3 is 16 residues. The CDR3 loop is CASSLFTGGLSETQYF. CDR3 nucleotides: TGCGCCAGCAGCTTGTTTACAGGGGGCCTGTCGGAGACCCAGTACTTC. Drawing the rest from reference TRBV5-1 and TRBJ2-5, the complete variable domain is KAGVTQTPRYLIKTRGQQVTLSCSPISGHRSVSWYQQTPGQGLQFLFEYFSETQRNKGNFPGRFSGRQFSNSRSEMNVSTLELGDSALYLCASSLFTGGLSETQYFGPGTRLLVL.

This clonotype was seen only a few times. The chain carries TRBV7-9 and TRBJ1-2, with 10 bases fitting TRBD1. The V and J ends lost 2 bases and 7 bases, in that order; junction bases with no gene match: 4. Germline CDR1 SEHNR, CDR2 FQNEAQ (reference sequence). The CDR3 is 14 amino acids. The CDR3 coding sequence is TGTGCCAGCAGCTTACCGGGACAGGGGATTGGCTACACCTTC. Its translation: CASSLPGQGIGYTF.

This clonotype appeared a few times. A read error may account for a junction end that differs from germline. The chain joins TRBV7-8 to TRBJ2-6, with D unresolved. The germline V gene encodes CDR1 SGHVS and CDR2 FQNEAQ. This CDR3 region has 15 residues. This chain's CDR3 is CASGLVTPGANVLTF. DNA of the CDR3: TGTGCCAGCGGCTTAGTCACGCCTGGGGCCAACGTCCTGACTTTC.

The chain couples TRBV28 to TRBJ2-4; perhaps D is TRBD1 or TRBD2 (6 bases each). CDR3 length: 14 residues. CDR1 is MDHEN and CDR2 is SYDVKM in the germline V gene. Trimming left V 2 bases short and J 7 bases short, with 12 bases between. The CDR3: CASSLTGAWNIQYF. The CDR3 DNA reads TGTGCCAGCAGTTTAACGGGGGCCTGGAACATTCAGTACTTC.

This clonotype was seen more than once but under ten times. The chain has TRBV7-9 and TRBJ2-6; D is tentatively TRBD1 or TRBD2 (6 bases each). V dropped 6 bases and J dropped 2 bases, with 14 bases sitting between them. From germline, CDR1 is SEHNR and CDR2 FQNEAQ (reference sequence). This CDR3 has 16 residues. Written as DNA, the CDR3 is TGTGCCAGCAGTTCTCCAGGGGAGGCTGGGGCCAACGTCCTGACTTTC. Translating gives CASSSPGEAGANVLTF.

A few counts support this clonotype. The chain combines TRBV6-2 or TRBV6-3 with TRBJ1-5; D unclear. V gave up 6 bases and J gave up 0 bases, with 12 bases separating them. Looked up from germline, CDR1 is MNHEY and CDR2 is SVGEGT. The CDR3 is 15 residues long. CDR3 residues: CASRLALDSNQPQHF. The CDR3 DNA sequence: TGTGCCAGCAGACTCGCTTTGGATAGCAATCAGCCCCAGCATTTT.

This clonotype has more than one count but fewer than ten. V gene TRBV6-2 or TRBV6-3 combines with J gene TRBJ2-1, with D possibly being TRBD2 (6 bases). The ends were cut back, 8 bases at V and 7 bases at J, with 21 bases in the middle. The CDR3 contains 15 residues. Germline V CDR1 and CDR2: MNHEY, SVGEGT. The CDR3 nucleotides are TGTGCCAGCCTAAAGATTGCCGGAGGGTTAAATGAGCAGTTCTTC. Protein product: CASLKIAGGLNEQFF.

This clonotype occurred a few times. The CDR3 protein is CAWRNIDTDWRGGYTF. The CDR3 region has the DNA TGTGCCTGGAGAAATATTGACACGGACTGGCGGGGCGGCTACACCTTC. The chain couples TRBV30 to TRBJ1-2; maybe TRBD1 (5 bases). Germline V lookup: CDR1 GTSNPN, CDR2 SVGIG (reference sequence). V lost 3 bases and J lost 8, with 25 bases in between. This CDR3 contains 16 residues.

This clonotype appeared a few times. One junction end does not reproduce the germline sequence, and a read error may be involved. The chain links TRBV12-5 to TRBJ1-2, with D possibly TRBD1 on 6 matching bases. The CDR3 totals 18 residues. In germline, CDR1 is LGHNT, CDR2 FRNRAP. This CDR3 is CASGLASKTGWVNYGYTF. CDR3 nucleotides: TGTGCAAGTGGTTTGGCGAGCAAGACAGGCTGGGTTAACTATGGCTACACCTTC.

This clonotype was detected a few times. The chain is built from TRBV20-1 and TRBJ1-4; D is unresolved. This CDR3 region has 13 residues. V lost 6 bases to trimming and J lost 8 bases, with 16 bases between them. CDR1 DFQATT and CDR2 SNEGSKA come from the germline V gene (reference sequence). CDR3 in amino acids: CSAVRGAEEKLFF. The DNA for the CDR3 is TGCAGTGCGGTTCGAGGAGCTGAGGAAAAACTGTTTTTT.